The TCR beta chain described here comes from a study of blood T cell repertoires in COVID-19. As for the study in general: Some COVID-19 samples were acute and others convalescent; all came from the United States, Italy and Spain. Sample material is recorded as cDNA or gDNA derived from T cells, B-cell-depleted T cells, or PBMCs.

This clone was observed once. Authors' analysis steps: Researchers report that nucleated cell counts were estimated from reference gene primer amplification. TCRdb's copy holds only in-frame clones and misses some; the assay was immunoSEQ multiplex PCR. V and J calls and clone size are those listed in that table; D and trimming were worked out from the DNA. The sample lists approximately 70,000 clones; around 84% were seen once. The germline CDR1 and CDR2 sequences are LGHDT and YNNKEL (reference sequence). CDR3 length equals 14 residues. V dropped 1 base and J dropped 4 bases, with 10 bases sitting between them.

The sequence came from an elderly woman with acute or convalescent COVID-19. The V gene is TRBV3-1 (or the pseudogene TRBV3-2), the J gene TRBJ2-5; tentative D call: TRBD2 (5 bases). The sequenced sample was peripheral blood. The CDR3 DNA reads as TGTGCCAGCAGCCAAGGGGATCGGGGAGAGACCCAGTACTTC. Encoded protein: CASSQGDRGETQYF.